This TCR beta chain was sequenced during a study of siplizumab effects on memory and regulatory T cells. Study outcomes and limitations: Apparently more diverse than memory cells, naive T cells also seemed major alloresponse contributors.

This CDR3 is built from 15 residues. Germline values: CDR1 LNHDA, CDR2 SQIVND (reference sequence). Trimming stripped 4 bases from V and 4 bases from J, with 16 bases between. A remark on this clone: Its antigen is as yet unknown.

Clones were read by immunoSEQ multiplex PCR, and TCRdb kept only the in-frame ones, dropping some. The sample yields some 97,000 clones, about 91% seen once. The sample comprised Tregs sorted from blood. The sequence was obtained from a human donor in good health. The chain employs TRBV19 and TRBJ1-2; unclear D gene. The CDR3 loop reads CASSTHAAESYGYTF. In nucleotides, the CDR3 is TGTGCCAGTAGTACCCACGCCGCAGAAAGCTATGGCTACACCTTC.